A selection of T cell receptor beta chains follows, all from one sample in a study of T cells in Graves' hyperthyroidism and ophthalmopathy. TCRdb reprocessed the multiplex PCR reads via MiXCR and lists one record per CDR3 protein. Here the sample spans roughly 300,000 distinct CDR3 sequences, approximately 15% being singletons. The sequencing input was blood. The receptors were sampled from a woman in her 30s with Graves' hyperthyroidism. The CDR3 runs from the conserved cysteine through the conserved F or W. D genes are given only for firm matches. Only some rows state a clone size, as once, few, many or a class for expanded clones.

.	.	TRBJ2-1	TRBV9	CVSSVVPGTEQFF	TGTGTCAGCAGCGTAGTGCCGGGGACTGAGCAGTTCTTC
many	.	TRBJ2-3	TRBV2	CASIRVSTDTQYF	TGTGCCAGCATTCGGGTGAGCACAGATACGCAGTATTTT
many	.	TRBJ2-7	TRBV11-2	CASSFQTVTTPYEQYF	TGTGCCAGCAGCTTCCAAACAGTCACGACCCCCTACGAGCAGTACTTC
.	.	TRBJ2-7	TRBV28	CASSLTSSGEQYF	TGTGCCAGCAGTTTGACTAGTTCGGGCGAGCAGTACTTC
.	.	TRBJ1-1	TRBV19	CASETTYCGEAFF	TGTGCCAGCGAAACCACTTATTGTGGTGAAGCTTTCTTT
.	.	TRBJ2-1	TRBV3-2	CASSQDWGLVSYNEQFF	TGTGCCAGCAGCCAAGACTGGGGGCTTGTCTCCTACAATGAGCAGTTCTTC
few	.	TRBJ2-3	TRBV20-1	CSAVDSYYTDTQYF	TGCAGTGCCGTGGACAGTTACTACACAGATACGCAGTATTTT
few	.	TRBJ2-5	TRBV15	CATSRVTLRETQYF	TGTGCCACCAGCAGAGTCACCCTGAGGGAGACCCAGTACTTC
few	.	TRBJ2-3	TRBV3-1	CASSRRDSSDTQYF	TGTGCCAGCAGCCGCCGGGACTCCTCAGATACGCAGTATTTT
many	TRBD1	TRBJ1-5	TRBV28	CASRAGTGSLGNQPQHF	TGTGCCAGCAGAGCCGGGACAGGGAGTTTGGGCAATCAGCCCCAGCATTTT
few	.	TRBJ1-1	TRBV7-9	CASSLGKTGNTEAFF	TGTGCCAGCAGCTTGGGGAAGACGGGTAACACTGAAGCTTTCTTT
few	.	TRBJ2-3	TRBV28	CASRDSSAYTDTQYF	TGTGCCAGCAGAGACTCTAGCGCTTACACAGATACGCAGTATTTT
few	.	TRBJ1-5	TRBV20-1	CSAGGAAQPQHF	TGCAGTGCTGGGGGGGCGGCGCAGCCCCAGCATTTT
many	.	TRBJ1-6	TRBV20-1	CSARERGAYNSPLHF	TGCAGTGCTAGAGAGCGGGGCGCCTATAATTCACCCCTCCACTTT
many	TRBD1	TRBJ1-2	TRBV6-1	CASNRDRGYGYTF	TGTGCCAGCAACCGGGACAGGGGGTATGGCTACACCTTC
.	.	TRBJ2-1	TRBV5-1	CASSSPTYNEQFF	TGCGCCAGCAGCTCCCCAACCTACAATGAGCAGTTCTTC
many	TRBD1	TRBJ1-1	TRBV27	CASSLSSGGRTEAFF	TGTGCCAGCAGTTTATCATCAGGGGGTAGGACTGAAGCTTTCTTT
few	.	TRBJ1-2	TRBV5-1	CASSSSPTGTEGYTF	TGCGCCAGCAGCTCCTCGCCCACCGGGACGGAGGGCTACACCTTC
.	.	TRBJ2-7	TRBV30	CAWSISYEQYF	TGTGCCTGGAGTATTTCCTACGAGCAGTACTTC
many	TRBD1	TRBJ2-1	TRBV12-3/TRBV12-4	CASSSDRVSYNEQFF	TGTGCCAGCAGTTCGGACAGGGTCTCCTACAATGAGCAGTTCTTC
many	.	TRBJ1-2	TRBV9	CASSESRAANYGYTF	TGTGCCAGCAGCGAATCCCGGGCCGCCAACTATGGCTACACCTTC
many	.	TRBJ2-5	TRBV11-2	CASSLVGAQEETQYF	TGTGCCAGCAGCTTAGTAGGGGCGCAGGAAGAGACCCAGTACTTC
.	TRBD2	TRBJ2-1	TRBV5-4	CASSRERLAREQLF	TGTGCCAGCAGCAGGGAAAGACTAGCGCGAGAGCAGCTCTTC
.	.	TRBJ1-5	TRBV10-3	CAISEANQPQHF	TGTGCCATCAGTGAAGCCAATCAGCCCCAGCATTTT
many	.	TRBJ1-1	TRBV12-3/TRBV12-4	CASSFAPGVEAFF	TGTGCCAGCAGTTTTGCCCCTGGGGTTGAAGCTTTCTTT
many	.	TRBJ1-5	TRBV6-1	CASSIFRPGNSNQPQHF	TGTGCCAGCAGTATATTCAGGCCAGGCAATAGCAATCAGCCCCAGCATTTT
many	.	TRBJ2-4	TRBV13	CASSLGGSLAKNIQYF	TGTGCCAGCAGCTTAGGGGGGAGTCTAGCCAAAAACATTCAGTACTTC
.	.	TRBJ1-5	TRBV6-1	CTSSEPGGGQPQHF	TGTACCAGCAGTGAGCCTGGGGGTGGTCAGCCCCAGCATTTT
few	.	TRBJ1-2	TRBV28	CASSSLLPVVYYGYTF	TGTGCCAGCAGTTCGCTTCTCCCGGTCGTGTACTATGGCTACACCTTC
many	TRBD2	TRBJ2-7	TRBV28	CASSVLAGVGEQYF	TGTGCCAGCAGCGTACTAGCGGGAGTAGGCGAGCAGTACTTC
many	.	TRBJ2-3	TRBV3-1	CASHLGRKRDTQYF	TGTGCCAGCCATTTAGGGCGCAAGAGGGATACGCAGTATTTT
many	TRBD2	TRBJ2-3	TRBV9	CASSVDVAGVDTQYF	TGTGCCAGCAGCGTGGATGTAGCGGGAGTAGATACGCAGTATTTT
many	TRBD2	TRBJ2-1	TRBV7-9	CASSWGLALNEQFF	TGTGCCAGCAGCTGGGGACTAGCGCTCAATGAGCAGTTCTTC
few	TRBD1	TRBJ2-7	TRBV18	CASSPRQGSVGQYF	TGTGCCAGCTCACCCAGACAGGGGAGTGTCGGGCAGTACTTC
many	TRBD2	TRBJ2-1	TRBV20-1	CSAKGTSGSDEQFF	TGCAGTGCTAAAGGGACTAGCGGGAGCGATGAGCAGTTCTTC
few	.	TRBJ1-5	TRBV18	CASSPGQQPQHF	TGTGCCAGCTCACCGGGGCAACAGCCCCAGCATTTT
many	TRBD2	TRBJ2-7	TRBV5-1	CASSQETSGRGEQYF	TGCGCCAGCAGCCAAGAGACTAGCGGAAGGGGGGAGCAGTACTTC
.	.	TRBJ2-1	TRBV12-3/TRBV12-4	CASRPGLVNEQFF	TGTGCCAGCAGGCCTGGCCTCGTCAATGAGCAGTTCTTC
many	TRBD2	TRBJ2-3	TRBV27	CASSFSASGPTGTDTQYF	TGTGCCAGCAGTTTTTCGGCTAGCGGGCCAACGGGCACAGATACGCAGTATTTT
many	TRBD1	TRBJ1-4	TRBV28	CASSSAGQGGEKLFF	TGTGCCAGCAGTAGCGCTGGACAGGGAGGTGAAAAACTGTTTTTT
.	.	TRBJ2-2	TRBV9	CASSVDGTHTLFF	TGTGCCAGCAGCGTGGACGGGACCCACACGCTGTTTTTT
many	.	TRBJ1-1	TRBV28	CASSLYQGGNTEAFF	TGTGCCAGCAGTTTATATCAGGGTGGGAACACTGAAGCTTTCTTT
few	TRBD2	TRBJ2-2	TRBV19	CASSPRTSYTGELFF	TGTGCCAGTAGTCCCAGGACTAGCTACACCGGGGAGCTGTTTTTT
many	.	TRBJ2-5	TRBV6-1	CASSDRRDATQYF	TGTGCCAGCAGTGATCGGAGGGACGCGACCCAGTACTTC
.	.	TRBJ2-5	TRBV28	CASSLKGPKGTQYF	TGTGCCAGCAGTTTAAAGGGGCCCAAAGGGACCCAGTACTTC
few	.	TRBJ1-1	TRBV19	CASRERLNTEAFF	TGTGCCAGTAGAGAACGGTTGAACACTGAAGCTTTCTTT
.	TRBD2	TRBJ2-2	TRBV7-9	CASSMTSGVSGELFF	TGTGCCAGCAGCATGACTAGCGGAGTTTCCGGGGAGCTGTTTTTT
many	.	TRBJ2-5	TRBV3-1	CASSQEDPAQYF	TGTGCCAGCAGCCAAGAAGACCCGGCCCAGTACTTC
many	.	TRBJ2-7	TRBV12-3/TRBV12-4	CASRPTGYHEQYF	TGTGCCAGCAGACCCACAGGGTACCACGAGCAGTACTTC
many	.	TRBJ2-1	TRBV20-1	CSARDHGGKGDNEQFF	TGCAGTGCTAGAGATCATGGGGGCAAAGGTGACAATGAGCAGTTCTTC
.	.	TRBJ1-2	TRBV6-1	CASSYTPSAGYTF	TGTGCCAGCAGTTATACCCCCTCGGCTGGCTACACCTTC
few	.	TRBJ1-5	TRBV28	CASSLELLPQHF	TGTGCCAGCAGTTTGGAGCTTTTGCCCCAGCATTTT
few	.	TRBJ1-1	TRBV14	CASSQESSATRVGGGMNTEAFF	TGTGCCAGCAGCCAAGAGAGCTCTGCGACCCGAGTGGGGGGCGGAATGAACACTGAAGCTTTCTTT
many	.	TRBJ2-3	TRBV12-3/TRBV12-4	CASSLDYGPTDTQYF	TGTGCCAGCAGTTTAGACTACGGACCCACAGATACGCAGTATTTT